Shown below are 27 T cell receptor beta chains from a single sample sequenced in a study of T cell responses to AZD1222 COVID-19 vaccine (dated by TCRdb to about 2021). In the paper's terms, the time point label means: baseline before first vaccination. The method was the immunoSEQ multiplex PCR assay. What TCRdb holds here is the immuneACCESS table cut down to in-frame rearrangements. Part of the clones is not present; checked against another copy, under half of the missing clones reflect an unresolved V gene, and the others are unexplained. This sample holds around 150,000 clones; roughly 90% were observed only once. 1.9% of the sample is taken by the ten largest. The specimen comprised peripheral blood, sampled on day 0 of AZD1222 vaccination. Receptors were obtained from an adult in good health.

V and J are TRBV5-6 and TRBJ1-1; no clear D gene. Germline values: CDR1 SGHDT, CDR2 YYEEEE. This CDR3 has 14 amino acids. Trimming removed 2 bases at V and 0 bases at J, with 8 bases between. The CDR3 nucleotides read TGTGCCAGCAGCTTAATGGCGGTGAACACTGAAGCTTTCTTT. The encoded protein is CASSLMAVNTEAFF.

The CDR3 is CASSLFPGGRLYEQYF. The CDR3 region has the DNA TGCGCCAGCAGCTTGTTTCCAGGGGGGCGCCTTTACGAGCAGTACTTC. This chain connects TRBV5-1 to TRBJ2-7, with D tentatively TRBD1 (7 bases). This CDR3 is 16 amino acids long. Trimming removed 1 base from V and 4 bases from J, with 18 bases in between. CDR1 is SGHRS, CDR2 YFSETQ, per germline.

The V gene is TRBV7-9, the J gene TRBJ1-1; TRBD1 agrees at 7 bases. There are 13 residues in the CDR3. Germline V gene sequence: CDR1 SEHNR, CDR2 FQNEAQ (reference sequence). J lost 6 bases, V lost 6 bases, and 7 bases had no gene match. The CDR3 is CASRPEGAAEAFF. The CDR3 DNA reads as TGTGCCAGCAGACCAGAGGGGGCAGCTGAAGCTTTCTTT.

The chain employs TRBV4-2 and TRBJ1-5; perhaps TRBD1 as D (6 bases). V lost 0 bases and J 2 bases, leaving 20 bases between the germline ends. The CDR3 has 19 residues. Germline V gene data show CDR1 as LGHNA and CDR2 as YNFKEQ. The CDR3 sequence is CASSQDINSGAGGNQPQHF. As DNA, the CDR3 is TGTGCCAGCAGCCAAGATATTAACAGCGGGGCAGGGGGCAATCAGCCCCAGCATTTT.

This chain links TRBV5-6 with TRBJ1-1; TRBD1 matches at 8 bases. This CDR3 has 18 residues. Germline-derived CDR1 and CDR2 are SGHDT and YYEEEE. V was clipped by 4 bases and J by 4 bases; unmatched bases: 18. The CDR3 region is CASSVTGALEERGTEAFF. As DNA, the CDR3 is TGTGCCAGCAGCGTGACAGGGGCCCTAGAGGAGAGGGGCACTGAAGCTTTCTTT.

The table lists this clone with a count of one. V and J are TRBV10-2 and TRBJ1-1; D remains ambiguous. V gave up 11 bases and J gave up 1 base, with 11 bases separating them. The CDR3 sequence is 12 residues long. The germline V gene has CDR1 WSHSY and CDR2 SAAADI. This chain's CDR3 is CAGGSGNTEAFF. CDR3 bases: TGCGCCGGTGGGTCCGGGAACACTGAAGCTTTCTTT.

This sequence joins TRBV30 and TRBJ1-2, with D hard to call. Germline V CDR1 and CDR2: GTSNPN, SVGIG (reference sequence). The CDR3 length is 12 residues. Trimming shortened V by 5 bases and J by 6 bases, and 13 bases separated the two germline ends. CDR3 DNA: TGTGCCTGGCATACGGCTTTTGATGGCTACACCTTC. Translating gives CAWHTAFDGYTF.

V is TRBV15 and J is TRBJ2-7; a possible D gene is TRBD1 (6 bases). The V end lost 3 bases, the J end lost 0 bases, and 12 bases lay between the germline ends. Germline V lookup: CDR1 LNHNV, CDR2 YYDKDF (reference sequence). This CDR3 spans 15 amino acids. This CDR3 reads CATSSRDTSSYEQYF. In DNA, the CDR3 is TGTGCCACCAGCAGCCGGGACACCTCCTCCTACGAGCAGTACTTC.

The V call is TRBV27, the J call TRBJ2-1, with 9 bases fitting TRBD1. Germline assignment: CDR1 MNHEY and CDR2 SMNVEV (reference sequence). The V segment lost 3 bases and the J segment 5 bases; nucleotides outside the gene matches: 5. The CDR3 consists of 15 residues. CDR3 residues: CASSFGTGTNNEQFF. DNA for the CDR3: TGTGCCAGCAGTTTCGGGACAGGGACAAACAATGAGCAGTTCTTC.

The chain is built from TRBV10-1 and TRBJ2-1; D perhaps matches TRBD1 (6 bases). Germline CDR1 WNHNN, CDR2 SYGVQD (reference sequence). The ends were cut back, 3 bases at V and 12 bases at J, with 9 bases in the middle. This CDR3 has 11 residues. The chain's CDR3 is CASSDLRGQFF. The CDR3 DNA reads TGCGCCAGCAGTGATCTCAGGGGGCAGTTCTTC.

The chain has TRBV27 and TRBJ1-2, with 10 bases that match TRBD1. The CDR3 loop spans 14 amino acids. J was trimmed by 2 bases and V by 5 bases; bases with no gene match: 2. The germline CDR1 and CDR2 sequences are MNHEY and SMNVEV (reference sequence). The CDR3 DNA follows: TGTGCCAGCAGTGTGGGACAGGGGAACTATGGCTACACCTTC. This translates into CASSVGQGNYGYTF.

The chain is built from TRBV27 and TRBJ1-1; 7 positions agree with TRBD1. Trimming took 6 bases from V and 5 from J; bases not matched to a gene: 15. Germline lookup yields CDR1 MNHEY and CDR2 SMNVEV (reference sequence). The CDR3 consists of 16 residues. CDR3 nucleotides: TGTGCCAGCAGCCCAGGCAGGGGGAGACTACTAACTGAAGCTTTCTTT. As protein: CASSPGRGRLLTEAFF.

V gene TRBV3-1 (or the pseudogene TRBV3-2) combines with J gene TRBJ2-5; D unresolved. Trimming removed 0 bases from V and 2 bases from J, with 16 bases in between. The CDR3 sequence is 17 residues long. CDR1 is LGHDT and CDR2 is YNNKEL in the germline V gene (reference sequence). CDR3 sequence (DNA): TGTGCCAGCAGCCAAGATCCTCGGGTAAGGTCACAAGAGACCCAGTACTTC. This encodes CASSQDPRVRSQETQYF.

The V call is TRBV5-1, the J call TRBJ1-4; 7 nucleotides match TRBD1. The CDR3 runs to 14 residues. The V segment lost 4 bases and the J segment 8 bases; nucleotides outside the gene matches: 8. From germline, CDR1 is SGHRS and CDR2 YFSETQ. In DNA form, the CDR3 reads TGCGCCAGCAGCAGGGACAGCGTCTTCGAAAAACTGTTTTTT. Protein: CASSRDSVFEKLFF.

This rearrangement joins TRBV3-1 (or the pseudogene TRBV3-2) to TRBJ2-3; 10 bases fit TRBD1. The CDR3 loop spans 15 amino acids. With 4 bases clipped from V and 2 bases from J, the junction kept 3 bases outside the gene matches. Germline loops: CDR1 LGHDT, CDR2 YNNKEL (reference sequence). The CDR3 region has the DNA TGTGCCAGCAGCCTTGGACAGGGGGACACAGATACGCAGTATTTT. This encodes CASSLGQGDTDTQYF.

The V and J genes are TRBV5-1 and TRBJ2-6, with 7 bases matching TRBD1. CDR3 size: 18 residues. The trim removed 4 bases at V and 0 bases at J, leaving 10 bases unmatched. The germline gives CDR1 SGHRS, CDR2 YFSETQ. CDR3 DNA sequence: TGCGCCAGCAGCCCTCGGGACAGCCTCAACTCTGGGGCCAACGTCCTGACTTTC. Amino acids: CASSPRDSLNSGANVLTF.

J is TRBJ2-1 and V is TRBV7-2; 12 bases match TRBD2. Germline assignment: CDR1 SGHTA and CDR2 FQGNSA. Losses at the gene ends were 1 base for V and 8 bases for J; bases not matched to a gene: 6. The CDR3 extends over 16 amino acids. This CDR3 reads CASSLVWTSGTDEQFF. The CDR3 DNA reads as TGTGCCAGCAGCTTAGTTTGGACTAGCGGGACCGATGAGCAGTTCTTC.

In its sample, this clone was seen once. The gene calls are TRBV10-1 and TRBJ2-4; no definite D call. V dropped 2 bases and J dropped 7 bases, with 12 bases sitting between them. The CDR3 has 14 residues. Germline V CDR1 and CDR2: WNHNN, SYGVQD (reference sequence). This chain's CDR3 is CASSEPRGGNIQYF. The CDR3 nucleotides are TGCGCCAGCAGTGAGCCGAGAGGTGGGAACATTCAGTACTTC.

The chain uses TRBV3-1 (or the pseudogene TRBV3-2) and TRBJ2-7; D is perhaps TRBD1 or TRBD2 (6 bases each). This CDR3 contains 15 residues. V was cut by 0 bases and J by 3 bases, with 12 bases left in between. CDR1 and CDR2 (germline): LGHDT, YNNKEL (reference sequence). The CDR3 bases are TGTGCCAGCAGCCAAGATCCGCGGGACAACTACGAGCAGTACTTC. Protein product: CASSQDPRDNYEQYF.

This chain uses TRBV4-2 with TRBJ1-4; maybe TRBD1 (5 bases). V lost 9 bases to trimming and J lost 8 bases, with 19 bases between them. The germline V gene has CDR1 LGHNA and CDR2 YNFKEQ. CDR3 length: 14 residues. CDR3 residues: CASRPGTDGEKLFF. The CDR3 DNA reads TGTGCCAGTCGCCCCGGGACGGACGGAGAAAAACTGTTTTTT.

The V gene is TRBV4-2, the J gene TRBJ2-5; D might be TRBD1 or TRBD2, each matching 5 bases. V dropped 1 base and J dropped 4 bases, with 10 bases sitting between them. The CDR3 has 14 residues. Germline V CDR1 and CDR2: LGHNA, YNFKEQ. This CDR3 reads CASSQGGVGETQYF. CDR3 sequence (DNA): TGTGCCAGCAGCCAAGGAGGGGTCGGAGAGACCCAGTACTTC.

The rearrangement uses TRBV5-1 and TRBJ2-3; TRBD1 matches at 8 bases. The CDR3 length is 16 residues. V gave up 4 bases and J gave up 2 bases; unmatched junction bases: 9. Germline V CDR1 and CDR2: SGHRS, YFSETQ. The CDR3 protein is CASSNWTGLPTDTQYF. The CDR3 nucleotides read TGCGCCAGCAGCAACTGGACAGGGCTCCCCACAGATACGCAGTATTTT.

This chain uses TRBV27 with TRBJ1-1; 8 bases align to TRBD1. CDR1 is MNHEY and CDR2 is SMNVEV in the germline V gene (reference sequence). After removal of 7 bases from V and 1 base from J, the junction contained 8 bases not matched to a gene. The CDR3 totals 15 residues. CDR3 nucleotide sequence: TGTGCCAGCACTAAAAGGGGGACAGGGAACACTGAAGCTTTCTTT. It specifies CASTKRGTGNTEAFF.

The gene calls are TRBV27 and TRBJ2-7, with TRBD1 identical over 9 bases. CDR3 length: 15 residues. In germline, CDR1 is MNHEY, CDR2 SMNVEV (reference sequence). The V segment lost 2 bases and the J segment 6 bases; nucleotides outside the gene matches: 8. The CDR3 coding sequence is TGTGCCAGCAGTTTAAACAGGGGGCTGCTTGGCGAGCAGTACTTC. This encodes CASSLNRGLLGEQYF.

This chain joins TRBV18 and TRBJ2-1, with 7 bases fitting TRBD1. Trimming at V came to 3 bases and at J to 6 bases, leaving 11 bases not matched to a gene. Per the germline V gene, CDR1 is KGHSH and CDR2 is LQKENI. CDR3 size: 16 residues. In DNA form, the CDR3 reads TGTGCCAGCTCACCGGGGGACAGACTTTACCCCAATGAGCAGTTCTTC. As protein: CASSPGDRLYPNEQFF.

This chain uses TRBV7-6 with TRBJ1-2, with D hard to call. With 5 bases removed from V and 0 bases from J, the gap between germline ends came to 22 bases. The CDR3 consists of 18 residues. Looked up from germline, CDR1 is SGHVS and CDR2 is FNYEAQ. CDR3: CASSHRSPPDDSNYGYTF. The DNA of the CDR3 is TGTGCCAGCAGCCATCGTTCGCCCCCCGACGATTCTAACTATGGCTACACCTTC. Based on the CDR3 plus reference TRBV7-6 and TRBJ1-2, the full variable domain is GAGVSQSPRYKVTKRGQDVALRCDPISGHVSLYWYRQALGQGPEFLTYFNYEAQQDKSGLPNDRFSAERPEGSISTLTIQRTEQRDSAMYRCASSHRSPPDDSNYGYTFGSGTRLTVV.

The V call is TRBV10-1, the J call TRBJ2-1; a weak D match, TRBD1 (5 bases). Germline-derived CDR1 and CDR2 are WNHNN and SYGVQD (reference sequence). This CDR3 spans 15 amino acids. Trimming removed 3 bases at V and 0 bases at J, with 9 bases between. The chain's CDR3 is CASSDPRGSYNEQFF. Here the CDR3 DNA reads TGCGCCAGCAGTGACCCTAGGGGCTCCTACAATGAGCAGTTCTTC.